This T cell receptor beta chain was documented in a study of response to subunit inactivated influenza vaccine. Study-level results: New T cells are recruited in small numbers by each seasonal influenza vaccination, according to the authors' suggestion.

The length of the CDR3 is 14 residues. Germline CDR1 and CDR2: MNHNS and SASEGT. Trimming removed 7 bases from V and 5 bases from J; junction bases left unmatched: 8. This clonotype was seen a handful of times. What it binds is unknown. TCRdb reprocessed the RT-PCR reads with MiXCR, giving one entry per CDR3 protein. The sample consists of 500,000 to 600,000 distinct CDR3 sequences, roughly 10% of them appearing once. The sample also formed part of further work on T cells expressing NK-cell markers. From that study: Generation of TCR beta cDNA was performed by 5'RACE template switching incorporating UMIs. Sorted CD3+CD56+NKG2C+, CD3+CD56+NKG2C- and CD3+CD56-NKG2C+ T cells supplied TCR beta repertoires. NKG2C+ dominant clonotype frequencies in six donors were roughly 1.0-7.5% of CD8+ T cells. The CD3+CD56-NKG2C+ fraction was also led by these clonotypes in a handful of donors.

This receptor was obtained from a man aged 45-65 years who received an inactivated influenza vaccine. The chain recombines TRBV6-1 with TRBJ2-5; 9 bases are a match to TRBD1. This material consisted of PBMCs from blood, taken on the day of vaccination. As DNA, the CDR3 is TGTGCCAGCAAAACAGGGGGCCTGGGGGAGACCCAGTACTTC. The encoded protein is CASKTGGLGETQYF.